This section outlines one T cell receptor (beta chain) sequence together with its context. Its antigen is unknown. With 6 bases removed from V and 1 base from J, the gap between germline ends came to 12 bases. Germline CDR1 SQVTM, CDR2 ANQGSEA. There are 13 residues in the CDR3. The authors carried out high-throughput sequencing of TCR beta. They applied it to CD8+ and CD4+ T cells obtained from blood. Stable or active relapsing-remitting multiple sclerosis, untreated and meeting revised McDonald criteria, defined the controls. The sample is drawn from a study of CD8 T cells in Susac syndrome. Study results and limitations: A relatively small number of individuals underwent TCR sequencing and HLA analysis.

RNA totalling 0.5 to 1 ug underwent reverse transcription with random hexamers. By means of immunoSEQ multiplex PCR, TCR beta CDR3 spanning 54 Vbeta and 13 Jbeta underwent amplification. MiXCR was run by TCRdb on the immunoSEQ multiplex PCR reads, yielding one entry per CDR3 protein. The sample lists some 100,000 distinct CDR3 sequences, approximately 93% occurring once. Sequencing was done on a sample of CD4+ T cells from PBMCs. This rearrangement joins TRBV29-1 to TRBJ1-1; D is perhaps TRBD1 (6 bases). The clonotype comes from a human donor with multiple sclerosis. DNA of the CDR3: TGCAGCGTGAACAGGGATTCGAACACTGAAGCTTTCTTT. Translation gives CSVNRDSNTEAFF.